Below are 5 T cell receptor beta chains sequenced from a single sample in a study of technical replicates of blood from several donors. Assay used: immunoSEQ multiplex PCR; TCRdb lists only in-frame clones, some missing. The profile shows some 83,000 clones, about 92% of them singletons. The sequenced sample was T cells isolated from PBMCs. These receptors were taken from a human donor in good health.

CDR3: CATRWGGTTDTQYF. Here the CDR3 DNA reads TGTGCCACCCGATGGGGGGGTACCACAGATACGCAGTATTTT. The chain uses TRBV27 and TRBJ2-3; 7 bases line up with TRBD2. Per germline, CDR1 MNHEY and CDR2 SMNVEV (reference sequence). With V trimmed by 10 bases and J by 2 bases, 9 bases remained unmatched. This CDR3 has 14 residues.

V is TRBV5-1 and J is TRBJ2-7; 9 nucleotides line up with TRBD1. Germline CDR1 reads SGHRS; CDR2 reads YFSETQ. V lost 4 bases and J lost 6; bases outside the gene matches: 5. The CDR3 contains 13 residues. CDR3 DNA: TGCGCCAGCAGCCTGGACAGGGGATTCGAGCAGTACTTC. Its translation is CASSLDRGFEQYF.

The chain joins TRBV27 to TRBJ1-2, with D possibly matching TRBD1 (6 bases). The CDR3 has 14 amino acids. Trimming left V 9 bases short and J 0 bases short, with 14 bases between. CDR1 and CDR2 from the germline V gene are MNHEY and SMNVEV (reference sequence). CDR3 residues: CASGQIGPNYGYTF. DNA of the CDR3: TGTGCCAGTGGACAGATCGGCCCTAACTATGGCTACACCTTC.

The rearrangement uses TRBV4-3 and TRBJ2-2, with D possibly being TRBD2 (6 bases). This CDR3 is built from 15 residues. Germline CDR1 is LGHNA and CDR2 is YSLEER. Trimming shortened V by 1 base and J by 5 bases, and 11 bases separated the two germline ends. For the CDR3, the DNA is TGCGCCAGCAGCCAAGGACTAGTAGGGACCGGGGAGCTGTTTTTT. Translation gives CASSQGLVGTGELFF.

The gene calls are TRBV6-1 and TRBJ1-2, with D possibly matching TRBD1 (5 bases). Trimming cost V 7 bases and J 2 bases, with 14 bases left between them. Germline V gene lookup returns CDR1 MNHNS and CDR2 SASEGT. This CDR3 contains 14 residues. The CDR3 is CASIPMTVNYGYTF. CDR3 in DNA: TGTGCCAGCATACCCATGACAGTAAACTATGGCTACACCTTC.